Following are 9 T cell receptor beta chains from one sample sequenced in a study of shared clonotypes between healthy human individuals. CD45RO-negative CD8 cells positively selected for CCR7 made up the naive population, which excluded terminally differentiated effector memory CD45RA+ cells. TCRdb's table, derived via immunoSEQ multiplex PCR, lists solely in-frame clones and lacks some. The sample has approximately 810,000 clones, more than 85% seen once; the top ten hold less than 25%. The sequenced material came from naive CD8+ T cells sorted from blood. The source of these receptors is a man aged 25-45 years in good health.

The chain's CDR3 is CAAGLAGGYNEQFF. The CDR3 nucleotides read TGTGCCGCGGGTCTAGCGGGAGGGTACAATGAGCAGTTCTTC. The chain carries TRBV27 and TRBJ2-1, with TRBD2 matching over 12 bases. In germline, CDR1 is MNHEY, CDR2 SMNVEV (reference sequence). Unmatched junction bases numbered 6, after V lost 11 bases and J lost 4 bases. The CDR3 has 14 amino acids.

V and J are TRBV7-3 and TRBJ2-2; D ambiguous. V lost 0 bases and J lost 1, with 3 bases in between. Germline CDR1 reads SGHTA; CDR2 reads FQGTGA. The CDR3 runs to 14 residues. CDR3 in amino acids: CASSLTWNTGELFF. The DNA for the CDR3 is TGTGCCAGCAGCTTAACGTGGAACACCGGGGAGCTGTTTTTT.

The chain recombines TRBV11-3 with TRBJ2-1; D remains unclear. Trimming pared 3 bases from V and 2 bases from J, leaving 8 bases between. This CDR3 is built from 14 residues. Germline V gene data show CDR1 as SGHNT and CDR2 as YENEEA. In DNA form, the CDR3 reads TGTGCCAGCAGCTTTGAAGGGCCCTACAATGAGCAGTTCTTC. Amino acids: CASSFEGPYNEQFF.

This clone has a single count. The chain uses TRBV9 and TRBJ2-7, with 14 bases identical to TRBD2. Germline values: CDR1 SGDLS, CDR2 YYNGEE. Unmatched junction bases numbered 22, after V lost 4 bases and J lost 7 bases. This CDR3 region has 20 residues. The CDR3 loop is CASSPYSSAPGLAGVGEQYF. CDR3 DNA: TGTGCCAGCAGCCCTTACTCCTCGGCACCGGGACTAGCGGGAGTAGGGGAGCAGTACTTC.

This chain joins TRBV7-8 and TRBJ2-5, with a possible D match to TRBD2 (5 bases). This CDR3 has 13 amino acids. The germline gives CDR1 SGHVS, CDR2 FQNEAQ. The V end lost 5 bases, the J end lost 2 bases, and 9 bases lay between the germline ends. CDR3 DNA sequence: TGTGCCAGCAGCCAACCGGGACAAGAGACCCAGTACTTC. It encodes CASSQPGQETQYF.

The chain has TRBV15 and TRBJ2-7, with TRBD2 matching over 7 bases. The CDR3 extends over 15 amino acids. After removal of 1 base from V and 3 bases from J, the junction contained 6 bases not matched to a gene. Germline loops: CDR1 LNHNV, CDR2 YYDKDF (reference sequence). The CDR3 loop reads CATSRVIGGSYEQYF. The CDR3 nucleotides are TGTGCCACCAGCAGAGTGATCGGGGGGAGCTACGAGCAGTACTTC.

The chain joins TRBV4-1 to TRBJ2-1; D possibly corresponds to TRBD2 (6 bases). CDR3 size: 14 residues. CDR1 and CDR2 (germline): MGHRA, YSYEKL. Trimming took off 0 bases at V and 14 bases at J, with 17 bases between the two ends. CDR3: CASSQDQLLASKFF. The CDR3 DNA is TGCGCCAGCAGCCAAGATCAGCTCCTAGCGAGCAAGTTCTTC.

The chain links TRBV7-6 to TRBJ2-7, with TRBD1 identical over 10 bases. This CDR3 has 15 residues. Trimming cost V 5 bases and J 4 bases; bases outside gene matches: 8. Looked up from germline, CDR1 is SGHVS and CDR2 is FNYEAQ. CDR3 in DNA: TGTGCCAGCAGCCCCGGGACAGGGGACCTATACGAGCAGTACTTC. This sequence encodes CASSPGTGDLYEQYF.

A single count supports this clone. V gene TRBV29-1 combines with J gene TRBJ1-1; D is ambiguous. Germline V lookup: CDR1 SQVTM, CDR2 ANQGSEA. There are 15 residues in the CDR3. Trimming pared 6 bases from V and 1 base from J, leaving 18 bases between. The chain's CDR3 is CSVAYVPGENTEAFF. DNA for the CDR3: TGCAGCGTAGCATACGTTCCAGGAGAGAACACTGAAGCTTTCTTT.